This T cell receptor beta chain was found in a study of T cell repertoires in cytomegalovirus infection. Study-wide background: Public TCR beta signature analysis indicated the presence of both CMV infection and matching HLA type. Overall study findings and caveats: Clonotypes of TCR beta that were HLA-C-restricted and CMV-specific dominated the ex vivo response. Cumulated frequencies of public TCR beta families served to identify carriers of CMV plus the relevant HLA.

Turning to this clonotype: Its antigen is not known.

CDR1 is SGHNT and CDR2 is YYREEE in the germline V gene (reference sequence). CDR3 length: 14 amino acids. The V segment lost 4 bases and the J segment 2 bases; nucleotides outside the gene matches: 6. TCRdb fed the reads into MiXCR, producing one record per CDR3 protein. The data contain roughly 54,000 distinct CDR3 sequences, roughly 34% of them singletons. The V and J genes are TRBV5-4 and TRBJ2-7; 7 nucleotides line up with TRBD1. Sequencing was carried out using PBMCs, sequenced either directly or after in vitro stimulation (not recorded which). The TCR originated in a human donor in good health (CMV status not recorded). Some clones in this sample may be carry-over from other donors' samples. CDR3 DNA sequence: TGTGCCAGCAGCCAGCCGGGACAGACCTACGAGCAGTACTTC. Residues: CASSQPGQTYEQYF.